One T cell receptor beta chain is described in this entry. The data stem from a study of T-cell memory formation after mild COVID-19. After 5'RACE with constant-segment primers, TCR alpha and TCR beta cDNA libraries carrying sample barcodes and UMIs were obtained. One entry per CDR3 protein, called by TCRdb with MiXCR from the 5' RACE reads. The table lists 380,000 or so distinct CDR3 sequences, about 13% of them singletons, with roughly 20% in the top ten. In germline, CDR1 is WSHSY, CDR2 SAAADI. The CDR3 extends over 13 amino acids. Trimming removed 7 bases from V and 1 base from J; junction bases left unmatched: 1.

The chain joins TRBV10-2 to TRBJ1-1, with 9 bases that match TRBD1. Sequencing was performed on PBMCs or a T cell subset sorted from them (not recorded which). This TCR came from a man younger than 35 who had mild COVID-19 (a few samples of this study predate the infection). Cell type and time point are not known. In nucleotides, the CDR3 is TGCGCCAGCATGGGACAGGGGAACACTGAAGCTTTCTTT. Translated: CASMGQGNTEAFF.